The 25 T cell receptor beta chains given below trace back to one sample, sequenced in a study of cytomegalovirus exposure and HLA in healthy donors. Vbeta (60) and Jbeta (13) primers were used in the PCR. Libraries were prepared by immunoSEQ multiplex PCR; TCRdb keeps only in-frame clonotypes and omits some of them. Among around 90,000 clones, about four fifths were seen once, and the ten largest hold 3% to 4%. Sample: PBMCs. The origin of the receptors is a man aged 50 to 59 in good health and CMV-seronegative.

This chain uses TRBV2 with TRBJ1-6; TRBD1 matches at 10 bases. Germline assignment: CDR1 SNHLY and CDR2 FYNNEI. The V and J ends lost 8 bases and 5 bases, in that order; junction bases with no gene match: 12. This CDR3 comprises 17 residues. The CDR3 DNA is TGTGCCAGCCGACAGGGGGCCCTGCTGGGAGATAATTCACCCCTCCACTTT. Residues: CASRQGALLGDNSPLHF.

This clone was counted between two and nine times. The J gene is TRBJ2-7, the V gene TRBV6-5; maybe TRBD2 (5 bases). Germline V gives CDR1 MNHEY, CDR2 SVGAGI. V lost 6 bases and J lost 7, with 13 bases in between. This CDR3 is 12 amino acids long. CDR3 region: CASSEGPEEQYF. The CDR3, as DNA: TGTGCCAGCAGCGAGGGTCCGGAGGAGCAGTACTTC.

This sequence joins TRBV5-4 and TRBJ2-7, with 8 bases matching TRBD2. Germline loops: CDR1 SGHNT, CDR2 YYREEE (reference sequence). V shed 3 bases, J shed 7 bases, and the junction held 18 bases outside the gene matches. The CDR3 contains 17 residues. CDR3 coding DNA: TGTGCCAGCAGCTCTGCCTCGAGGGGTAGCGGGACTTTAGAGCAGTACTTC. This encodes CASSSASRGSGTLEQYF.

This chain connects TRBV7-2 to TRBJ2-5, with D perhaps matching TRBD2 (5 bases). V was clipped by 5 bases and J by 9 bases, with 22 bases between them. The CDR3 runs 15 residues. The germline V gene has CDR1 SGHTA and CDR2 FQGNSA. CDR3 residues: CASSSLILLAGAQYF. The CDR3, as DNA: TGTGCCAGCAGCAGCCTAATCCTTCTCGCGGGCGCCCAGTACTTC.

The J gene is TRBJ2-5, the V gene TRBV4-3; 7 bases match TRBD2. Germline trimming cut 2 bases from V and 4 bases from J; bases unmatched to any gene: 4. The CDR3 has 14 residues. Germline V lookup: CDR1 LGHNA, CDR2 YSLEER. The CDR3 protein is CASSQSWGGETQYF. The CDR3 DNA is TGCGCCAGCAGCCAATCTTGGGGGGGAGAGACCCAGTACTTC.

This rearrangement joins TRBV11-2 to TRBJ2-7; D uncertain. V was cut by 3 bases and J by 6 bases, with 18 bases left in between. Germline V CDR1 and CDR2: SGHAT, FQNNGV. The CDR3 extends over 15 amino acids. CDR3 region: CASSFERRGGGEQYF. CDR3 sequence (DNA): TGTGCCAGCAGCTTCGAAAGGCGAGGTGGCGGCGAGCAGTACTTC.

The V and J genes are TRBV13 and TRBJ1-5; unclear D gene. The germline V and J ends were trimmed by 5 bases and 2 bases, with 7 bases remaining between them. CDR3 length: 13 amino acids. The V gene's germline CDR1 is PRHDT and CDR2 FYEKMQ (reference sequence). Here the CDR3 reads CASSRRGNQPQHF. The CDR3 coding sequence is TGTGCCAGCAGCCGCCGGGGCAATCAGCCCCAGCATTTT.

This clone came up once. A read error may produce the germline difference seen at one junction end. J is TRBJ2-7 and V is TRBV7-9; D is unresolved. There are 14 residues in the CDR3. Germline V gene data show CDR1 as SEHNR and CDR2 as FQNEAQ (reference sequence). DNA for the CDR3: TGTTCCAGCAGCTTAGCTGAGGTTTCCTACGAGCAGTACTTC. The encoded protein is CSSSLAEVSYEQYF.

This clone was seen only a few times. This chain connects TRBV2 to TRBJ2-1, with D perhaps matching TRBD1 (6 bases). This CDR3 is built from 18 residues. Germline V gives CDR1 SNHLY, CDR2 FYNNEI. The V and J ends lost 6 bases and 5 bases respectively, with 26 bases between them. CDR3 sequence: CASRTGVGSGLADNEQFF. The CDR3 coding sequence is TGTGCCAGCAGGACAGGTGTCGGTTCGGGTCTAGCAGACAATGAGCAGTTCTTC. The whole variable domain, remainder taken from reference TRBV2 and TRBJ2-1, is EPEVTQTPSHQVTQMGQEVILRCVPISNHLYFYWYRQILGQKVEFLVSFYNNEISEKSEIFDDQFSVERPDGSNFTLKIRSTKLEDSAMYFCASRTGVGSGLADNEQFFGPGTRLTVL.

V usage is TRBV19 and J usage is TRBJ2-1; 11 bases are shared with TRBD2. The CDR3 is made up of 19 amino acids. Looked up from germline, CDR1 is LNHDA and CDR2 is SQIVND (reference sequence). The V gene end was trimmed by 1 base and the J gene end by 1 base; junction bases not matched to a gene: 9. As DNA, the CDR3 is TGTGCCAGTAGTATAGGCCTTAGCGGGAGGGCCGGTTCCTACAATGAGCAGTTCTTC. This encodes CASSIGLSGRAGSYNEQFF.

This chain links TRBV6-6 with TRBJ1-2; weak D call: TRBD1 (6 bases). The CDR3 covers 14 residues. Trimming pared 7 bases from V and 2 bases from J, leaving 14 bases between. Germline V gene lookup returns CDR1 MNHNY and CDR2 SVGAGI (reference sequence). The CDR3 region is CASTPMGTNYGYTF. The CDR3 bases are TGTGCCAGCACCCCTATGGGGACAAACTATGGCTACACCTTC.

For the CDR3, the DNA is TGTGCCAGCAGCTTAGCCGTTGCCGGACTAGCGGGAAGGTACGAGCAGTACTTC. This gives the protein CASSLAVAGLAGRYEQYF. The chain carries TRBV11-1 and TRBJ2-7; the match to TRBD2 covers 12 bases. V trimming: 0 bases; J trimming: 4 bases; junction bases outside the gene matches: 10. The CDR3 runs to 18 residues. Germline CDR1 SGHAT, CDR2 FQDESV (reference sequence). Full variable domain (remainder filled in from reference TRBV11-1 and TRBJ2-7): EAEVAQSPRYKITEKSQAVAFWCDPISGHATLYWYRQILGQGPELLVQFQDESVVDDSQLPKDRFSAERLKGVDSTLKIQPAELGDSAMYLCASSLAVAGLAGRYEQYFGPGTRLTVT.

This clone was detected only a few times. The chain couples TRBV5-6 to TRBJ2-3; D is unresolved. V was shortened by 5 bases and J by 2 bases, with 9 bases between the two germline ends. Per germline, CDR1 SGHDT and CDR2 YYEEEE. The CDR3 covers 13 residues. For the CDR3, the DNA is TGTGCCAGCAGTTTCGGGTCCACAGATACGCAGTATTTT. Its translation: CASSFGSTDTQYF. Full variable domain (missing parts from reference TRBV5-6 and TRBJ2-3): DAGVTQSPTHLIKTRGQQVTLRCSPKSGHDTVSWYQQALGQGPQFIFQYYEEEERQRGNFPDRFSGHQFPNYSSELNVNALLLGDSALYLCASSFGSTDTQYFGPGTRLTVL.

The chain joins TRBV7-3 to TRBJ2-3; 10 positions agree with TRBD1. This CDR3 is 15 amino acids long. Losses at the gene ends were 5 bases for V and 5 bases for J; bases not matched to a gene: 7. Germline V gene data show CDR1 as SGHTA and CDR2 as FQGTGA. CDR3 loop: CASSPSDRGVDTQYF. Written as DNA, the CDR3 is TGTGCCAGCAGCCCCTCGGACAGGGGGGTAGATACGCAGTATTTT.

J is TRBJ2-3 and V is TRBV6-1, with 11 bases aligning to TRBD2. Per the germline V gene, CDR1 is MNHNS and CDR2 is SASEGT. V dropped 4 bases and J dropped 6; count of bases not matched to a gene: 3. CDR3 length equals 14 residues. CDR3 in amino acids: CASSVAGGPDTQYF. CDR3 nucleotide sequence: TGTGCCAGCAGTGTAGCGGGAGGGCCGGATACGCAGTATTTT.

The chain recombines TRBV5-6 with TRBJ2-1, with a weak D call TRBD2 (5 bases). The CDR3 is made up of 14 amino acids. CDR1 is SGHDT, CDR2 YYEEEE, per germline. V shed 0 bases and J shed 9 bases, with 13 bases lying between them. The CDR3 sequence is CASSLAQSRGEQFF. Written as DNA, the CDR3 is TGTGCCAGCAGCTTGGCGCAGTCCCGGGGTGAGCAGTTCTTC.

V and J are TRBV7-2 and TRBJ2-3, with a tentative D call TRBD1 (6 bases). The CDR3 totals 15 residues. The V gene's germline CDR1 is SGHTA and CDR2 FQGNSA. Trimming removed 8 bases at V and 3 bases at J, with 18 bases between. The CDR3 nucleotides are TGTGCCAGCGCAAACCCCGCTAGGGGGACAGATACGCAGTATTTT. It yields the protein CASANPARGTDTQYF.

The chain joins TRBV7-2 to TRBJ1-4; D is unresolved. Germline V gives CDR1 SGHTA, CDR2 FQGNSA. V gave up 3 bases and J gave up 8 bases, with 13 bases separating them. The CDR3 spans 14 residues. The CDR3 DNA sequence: TGTGCCAGCAGCTTGACCTCGTCGAGGGAAAAACTGTTTTTT. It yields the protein CASSLTSSREKLFF. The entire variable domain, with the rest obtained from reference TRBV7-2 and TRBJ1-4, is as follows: GAGVSQSPSNKVTEKGKDVELRCDPISGHTALYWYRQSLGQGLEFLIYFQGNSAPDKSGLPSDRFSAERTGGSVSTLTIQRTQQEDSAVYLCASSLTSSREKLFFGSGTQLSVL.

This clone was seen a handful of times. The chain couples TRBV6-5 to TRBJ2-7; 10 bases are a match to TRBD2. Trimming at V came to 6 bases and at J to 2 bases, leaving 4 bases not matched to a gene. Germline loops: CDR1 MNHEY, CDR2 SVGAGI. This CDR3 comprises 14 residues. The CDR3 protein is CASSRTSGTYEQYF. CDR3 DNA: TGTGCCAGCAGCCGGACTAGCGGCACCTACGAGCAGTACTTC.

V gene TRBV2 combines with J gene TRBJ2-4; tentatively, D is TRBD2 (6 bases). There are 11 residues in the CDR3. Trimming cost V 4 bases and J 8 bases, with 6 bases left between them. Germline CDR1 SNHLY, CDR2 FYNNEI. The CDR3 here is CASSGLDIQYF. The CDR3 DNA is TGTGCCAGCAGTGGACTAGACATTCAGTACTTC. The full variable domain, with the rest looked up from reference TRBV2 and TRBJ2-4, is EPEVTQTPSHQVTQMGQEVILRCVPISNHLYFYWYRQILGQKVEFLVSFYNNEISEKSEIFDDQFSVERPDGSNFTLKIRSTKLEDSAMYFCASSGLDIQYFGAGTRLSVL.

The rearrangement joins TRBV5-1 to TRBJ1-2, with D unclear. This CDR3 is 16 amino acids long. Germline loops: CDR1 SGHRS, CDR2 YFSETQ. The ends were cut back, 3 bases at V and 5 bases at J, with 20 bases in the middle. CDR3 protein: CASSSQMTSTYYGYTF. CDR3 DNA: TGCGCCAGCAGCTCTCAGATGACTTCCACCTATTATGGCTACACCTTC.

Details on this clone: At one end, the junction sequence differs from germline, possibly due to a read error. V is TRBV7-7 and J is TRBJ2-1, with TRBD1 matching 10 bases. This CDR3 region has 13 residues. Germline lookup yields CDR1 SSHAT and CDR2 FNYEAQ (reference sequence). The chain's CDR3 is CASSLDRGHEQFF. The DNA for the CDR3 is TGTGCTAGCAGCTTAGACAGGGGGCATGAGCAGTTCTTC.

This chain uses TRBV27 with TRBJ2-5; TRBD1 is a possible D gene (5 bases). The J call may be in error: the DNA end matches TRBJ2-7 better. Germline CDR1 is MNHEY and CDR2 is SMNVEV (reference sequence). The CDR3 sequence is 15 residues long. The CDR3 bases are TGTGCCAGCAGTTTGGGGCTCCTGAGCTCCTACGAGCAGTACTTC. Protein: CASSLGLLSSYEQYF.

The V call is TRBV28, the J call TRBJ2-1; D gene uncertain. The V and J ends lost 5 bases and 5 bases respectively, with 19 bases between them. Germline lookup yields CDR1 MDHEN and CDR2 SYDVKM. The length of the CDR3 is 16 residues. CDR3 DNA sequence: TGTGCCAGCAGTCCGGGTGGGTTAGATTCCAACAATGAGCAGTTCTTC. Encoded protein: CASSPGGLDSNNEQFF.

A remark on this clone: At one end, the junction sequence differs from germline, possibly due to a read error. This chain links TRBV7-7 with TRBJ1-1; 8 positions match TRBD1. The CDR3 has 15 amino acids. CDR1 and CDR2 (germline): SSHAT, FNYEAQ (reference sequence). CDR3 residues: CASSPKTGEDTEAFF. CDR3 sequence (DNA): TGTGCTAGCAGCCCGAAGACAGGGGAGGACACTGAAGCTTTCTTT.